This T cell receptor (beta chain) was sequenced for a study of T cells after yellow fever vaccination. Study conclusions and caveats: Reappearing after the booster were most of the clones from primary vaccination (approximately 96% CD4, 88% CD8). The presence of abundant clonotypes contaminating from the bulk population was possible in FACS-sorted repertoires.

This clonotype was seen a few times. What it binds is unknown. UMIs were added to TCR cDNA along with a universal primer site when it was made by 5'RACE template switching. MiXCR, applied by TCRdb to the 5' RACE reads, yields one record per CDR3 protein. This sample carries a few hundred thousand distinct CDR3 sequences, roughly 6.8% of them seen once, and the ten largest clones take roughly a sixth. V lost 5 bases to trimming and J lost 5 bases; unmatched junction nucleotides: 4. There are 13 residues in the CDR3. CDR1 is LGHDT and CDR2 is YNNKEL in the germline V gene (reference sequence). The receptor's source is a man between 18 and 35 years old who received the YFV17D yellow fever vaccine. The sequencing here drew on PBMCs, taken 35 to 50 days after the first yellow fever vaccination. The chain combines TRBV3-1 with TRBJ2-5; TRBD1 matches at 8 bases. The CDR3 here is CASSNTGGETQYF. The CDR3 DNA follows: TGTGCCAGCAGCAATACAGGGGGGGAGACCCAGTACTTC.